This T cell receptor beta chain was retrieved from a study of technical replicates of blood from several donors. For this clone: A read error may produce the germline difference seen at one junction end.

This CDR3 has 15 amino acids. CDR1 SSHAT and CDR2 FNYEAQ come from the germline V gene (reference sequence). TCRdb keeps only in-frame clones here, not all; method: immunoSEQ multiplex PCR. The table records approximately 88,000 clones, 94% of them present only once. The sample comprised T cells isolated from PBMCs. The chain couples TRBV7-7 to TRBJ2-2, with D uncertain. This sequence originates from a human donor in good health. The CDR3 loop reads CASSSQETNTGELFF. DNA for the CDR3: TGTGCTAGCAGCAGCCAAGAAACGAACACCGGGGAGCTGTTTTTT.